These 12 T cell receptor beta chains were sequenced from one sample in a study of blood T cell repertoires in COVID-19. The method was immunoSEQ multiplex PCR; TCRdb's version includes in-frame clones alone and lacks a portion of them. This sample has almost 200,000 clones, with more than 75% found just once. Sequencing was carried out using peripheral blood. Receptors originate from a woman in her forties with COVID-19, enrolled during active disease.

The J gene is TRBJ2-7, the V gene TRBV21-1; the table calls TRBD1, which could not be checked here. TRBV21-1 is a documented pseudogene. The CDR3 sequence is 17 residues long. Here the CDR3 DNA reads TGTGCCAGCAGCACCGAACGGACAGGGGGCGATTCATACGAGCAGTACTTC. It yields the protein CASSTERTGGDSYEQYF.

The chain links TRBV28 to TRBJ2-5; no clear D gene. The germline V gene encodes CDR1 MDHEN and CDR2 SYDVKM. The V end lost 3 bases, the J end lost 4 bases, and 9 bases lay between the germline ends. The CDR3 is 13 residues long. CDR3 sequence: CASSFVTTETQYF. The DNA for the CDR3 is TGTGCCAGCAGTTTCGTTACAACAGAGACCCAGTACTTC. Drawing the rest from reference TRBV28 and TRBJ2-5, the complete variable domain is DVKVTQSSRYLVKRTGEKVFLECVQDMDHENMFWYRQDPGLGLRLIYFSYDVKMKEKGDIPEGYSVSREKKERFSLILESASTNQTSMYLCASSFVTTETQYFGPGTRLLVL.

This sequence joins TRBV5-4 and TRBJ2-7, with 8 nucleotides matching TRBD1. The CDR3 sequence is 14 residues long. Germline-derived CDR1 and CDR2 are SGHNT and YYREEE (reference sequence). V shed 4 bases and J 7 bases; nucleotides not matched to a gene: 10. The CDR3 nucleotides read TGTGCCAGCAGCGTAGACAGGGGACGGGAGGAGCAGTACTTC. Amino acid sequence: CASSVDRGREEQYF.

This clone was recorded a few times. The chain carries TRBV5-1 and TRBJ1-6; unclear D gene. CDR1 is SGHRS, CDR2 YFSETQ, per germline. Trimming pared 0 bases from V and 9 bases from J, leaving 13 bases between. The CDR3 runs 15 residues. This chain's CDR3 is CASSLENPRSSPLHF. DNA for the CDR3: TGCGCCAGCAGCTTGGAAAACCCCCGGAGTTCACCCCTCCACTTT.

The DNA for the CDR3 is TGTGCCAGCAGCCGGGACAATAAGATGAGTCAGCCCCAGCATTTT. Its protein product is CASSRDNKMSQPQHF. This rearrangement joins TRBV6-5 to TRBJ1-5; possible D gene TRBD1, 6 bases. The CDR3 extends over 15 amino acids. V was cut by 6 bases and J by 6 bases, with 18 bases left in between. Germline CDR1 and CDR2: MNHEY and SVGAGI.

This clone showed up just a few times. The chain uses TRBV5-1 and TRBJ1-1; 12 positions match TRBD1. Germline trimming cut 5 bases from V and 6 bases from J; bases unmatched to any gene: 5. Germline V gene sequence: CDR1 SGHRS, CDR2 YFSETQ. This CDR3 is 14 amino acids long. The CDR3 loop reads CASRGQGAISEAFF. CDR3 sequence (DNA): TGCGCCAGCAGGGGACAGGGGGCGATCTCTGAAGCTTTCTTT. The full variable domain, in which reference TRBV5-1 and TRBJ1-1 provide the parts outside the CDR3, is KAGVTQTPRYLIKTRGQQVTLSCSPISGHRSVSWYQQTPGQGLQFLFEYFSETQRNKGNFPGRFSGRQFSNSRSEMNVSTLELGDSALYLCASRGQGAISEAFFGQGTRLTVV.

The chain carries TRBV9 and TRBJ1-4, with TRBD1 matching 8 bases. This CDR3 region has 16 residues. V lost 4 bases to trimming and J lost 1 base; unmatched junction nucleotides: 6. Germline values: CDR1 SGDLS, CDR2 YYNGEE. The CDR3 loop is CASSPGQGRTNEKLFF. DNA for the CDR3: TGTGCCAGCAGCCCTGGACAGGGAAGAACTAATGAAAAACTGTTTTTT.

This clone came up once. The genes are TRBV5-8 and TRBJ2-5; 11 bases fit TRBD2. From germline, CDR1 is SGHTS and CDR2 YDEGEE. V was clipped by 0 bases and J by 6 bases; unmatched bases: 1. The length of the CDR3 is 14 residues. In nucleotides, the CDR3 is TGTGCCAGCAGCTTGGCTAGCGGGAGGCAGACCCAGTACTTC. Translated, it gives CASSLASGRQTQYF.

This chain links TRBV18 with TRBJ1-1; a possible D gene is TRBD1 (6 bases). CDR3 size: 15 residues. From germline, CDR1 is KGHSH and CDR2 LQKENI. Trimming stripped 3 bases from V and 1 base from J, with 12 bases between. CDR3 bases: TGTGCCAGCTCACCGGTGGGGGCGGGGAACACTGAAGCTTTCTTT. Amino acids: CASSPVGAGNTEAFF.

This clone was observed a handful of times. J is TRBJ2-4 and V is TRBV21-1; the table gives TRBD2 as D, unverified against the DNA. TRBV21-1 is described as a pseudogene. The CDR3 runs to 19 residues. The chain's CDR3 is CASSKSLPGLAGGPCIQYF. CDR3 nucleotide sequence: TGTGCCAGCAGCAAGTCACTGCCGGGACTAGCGGGAGGGCCGTGCATTCAGTACTTC.

V is TRBV29-1 and J is TRBJ1-4; 7 bases map to TRBD1. V gave up 7 bases and J gave up 1 base; unmatched junction bases: 3. This CDR3 spans 13 amino acids. Germline loops: CDR1 SQVTM, CDR2 ANQGSEA. The CDR3 spells CSANRGTNEKLFF. CDR3 coding DNA: TGCAGCGCCAACAGGGGAACTAATGAAAAACTGTTTTTT. The full variable domain, with the rest looked up from reference TRBV29-1 and TRBJ1-4, is SAVISQKPSRDICQRGTSLTIQCQVDSQVTMMFWYRQQPGQSLTLIATANQGSEATYESGFVIDKFPISRPNLTFSTLTVSNMSPEDSSIYLCSANRGTNEKLFFGSGTQLSVL.

CDR3 region: CASSYVPRSGAYEQYF. CDR3 in DNA: TGTGCCAGCAGCTATGTACCGAGGTCAGGGGCCTACGAGCAGTACTTC. This sequence joins TRBV5-4 and TRBJ2-7; TRBD1 is a possible D gene (6 bases). Per germline, CDR1 SGHNT and CDR2 YYREEE (reference sequence). With 3 bases removed from V and 2 bases from J, the gap between germline ends came to 18 bases. The CDR3 spans 16 residues.